This is a list of T cell receptor beta chains from one sample in a study of identifying expanded T cells in peripheral blood. Using immunoSEQ multiplex PCR, the repertoire was profiled, and TCRdb retains in-frame clones only, with some absent. The table records some 130,000 clones, roughly 90% of them present only once. The sequencing sample was made of blood. These receptors came from a person aged 18-69 years in good health. Both conserved end residues are part of each CDR3. The D gene is left open where the match is weak. Rows give clone size only sometimes, using once, few, many, or a class for an expanded clone.

V gene	D gene	J gene	clone size	CDR3 DNA	CDR3 protein
TRBV5-4	-	TRBJ1-2	-	TGTGCCAGCAGCTTAGAGATAGGACGTTTTGAGGGCTACACCTTC	CASSLEIGRFEGYTF
TRBV15	-	TRBJ2-7	-	TGTGCCACCAGCAGAGATCGCGAAGTTTCGCTCGAGCAGTACTTC	CATSRDREVSLEQYF
TRBV6-5	TRBD2	TRBJ2-3	-	TGTGCCAGCTCCTTCGGACTAGCGGGGGCGAGGTGGTATTTT	CASSFGLAGARWYF
TRBV5-1	-	TRBJ1-2	-	TGCGCCAGCAGCCCCTGGACAAACCAGGAGGGCTACACCTTC	CASSPWTNQEGYTF
TRBV11-2	-	TRBJ1-4	-	TGTGCCAGCAGCTCGGCGGGGCGGGAAAAACTGTTTTTT	CASSSAGREKLFF
TRBV7-9	-	TRBJ1-2	-	TGTGCCAGCAGCTTCACAGGGTCCTATGGCTACACCTTC	CASSFTGSYGYTF
TRBV25-1	TRBD2	TRBJ2-5	-	TGTGCCAGCAGTGAAAGGCGGACTAGCGGGAGCTGGGGGACCCAGTACTTC	CASSERRTSGSWGTQYF
TRBV11-2	-	TRBJ1-1	-	TGTGCCAGCAGCTTAGACACTCTGTCGAACACTGAAGCTTTCTTT	CASSLDTLSNTEAFF
TRBV5-1	TRBD1	TRBJ2-2	-	TGCGCCAGCAGCCTTTACGACAGGGGCCAGAACACCGGGGAGCTGTTTTTT	CASSLYDRGQNTGELFF
TRBV5-4	-	TRBJ1-1	-	TGTGCCAGCAGCACGGGGCCAGGGAGGGGGGACACTGAAGCTTTCTTT	CASSTGPGRGDTEAFF
TRBV5-1	TRBD1	TRBJ2-5	-	TGCGCCAGCACCAAATCAGGACAGGGGGGAGGAGAGACCCAGTACTTC	CASTKSGQGGGETQYF
TRBV29-1	-	TRBJ2-3	-	TGCAGCGTTGAAGATGCCTCAGGGGCAGATACGCAGTATTTT	CSVEDASGADTQYF
TRBV28	TRBD1	TRBJ2-5	-	TGTGCCAGCAGTCTTCTTGGCGACAGGGGGGGAGAGACCCAGTACTTC	CASSLLGDRGGETQYF
TRBV6-6	-	TRBJ1-1	once	TGTGCCAGCAGACAGGAGTACTTGACTGAAGCTTTCTTT	CASRQEYLTEAFF
TRBV5-5	-	TRBJ2-3	-	TGTGCCAGCAGCTTGCCCGACAGGCACCATACGCAGTATTTT	CASSLPDRHHTQYF
TRBV11-2	-	TRBJ1-1	-	TGTGCCAGCAGCTCAGGGACTAGGACGGGGAACACTGAAGCTTTCTTT	CASSSGTRTGNTEAFF